These 26 T cell receptor beta chains came from one sample sequenced in a study of blood T cell repertoires in COVID-19. Repertoires were generated with immunoSEQ multiplex PCR, while TCRdb's copy carries only in-frame clones and drops some. Of about 220,000 clones in the sample, roughly 75% were seen once. The sequencing input was peripheral blood. These receptor sequences come from a woman between 65 and 79 years old with acute or convalescent COVID-19.

This clone was seen only once. The chain employs TRBV5-4 and TRBJ1-6, with D perhaps matching TRBD1 (5 bases). V was pared by 0 bases and J by 0 bases, with 10 bases between. There are 17 residues in the CDR3. Germline V gives CDR1 SGHNT, CDR2 YYREEE (reference sequence). CDR3 sequence: CASSLDRSPSYNSPLHF. Written as DNA, the CDR3 is TGTGCCAGCAGCTTGGACAGGTCGCCCTCCTATAATTCACCCCTCCACTTT.

The chain has TRBV30 and TRBJ1-2; TRBD1 aligns across 8 bases. CDR3 length: 14 amino acids. CDR1 and CDR2 (germline): GTSNPN, SVGIG (reference sequence). V dropped 1 base and J dropped 5; count of bases not matched to a gene: 6. The CDR3 reads CAWSGKQGGYGYTF. CDR3 nucleotide sequence: TGTGCCTGGAGTGGCAAACAGGGGGGGTATGGCTACACCTTC.

In its sample, this clone was seen once. V gene TRBV19 combines with J gene TRBJ2-7; possible D gene TRBD1, 5 bases. CDR1 and CDR2 from the germline V gene are LNHDA and SQIVND (reference sequence). CDR3 length equals 16 residues. V lost 5 bases and J 0 bases, leaving 17 bases between the germline ends. The CDR3: CASSGPTARDSYEQYF. The CDR3 coding sequence is TGTGCCAGTAGTGGCCCGACCGCCAGGGACTCCTACGAGCAGTACTTC.

This clone occurred a few times. The V call is TRBV6-5, the J call TRBJ1-2; 8 positions agree with TRBD1. V gave up 7 bases and J gave up 8 bases; unmatched junction bases: 15. The CDR3 loop spans 15 amino acids. Per germline, CDR1 MNHEY and CDR2 SVGAGI. CDR3 DNA sequence: TGTGCCAGCATTAACTTTCATGGACAGGGCGAAGGCTACACCTTC. Protein product: CASINFHGQGEGYTF.

This clone was recorded at least ten times. CDR3 amino acids: CASSRLALNREQYF. The DNA for the CDR3 is TGTGCCAGCAGCCGACTAGCGCTAAATCGGGAGCAGTACTTC. The chain couples TRBV6-6 to TRBJ2-7; 8 bases are shared with TRBD2. The CDR3 has 14 amino acids. Germline assignment: CDR1 MNHNY and CDR2 SVGAGI (reference sequence). V gave up 6 bases and J gave up 7 bases; unmatched junction bases: 11.

The V and J genes are TRBV24-1 and TRBJ2-3; possibly TRBD2 for D (7 bases). CDR3 length: 15 amino acids. The germline gives CDR1 KGHDR, CDR2 SFDVKD. V was pared by 5 bases and J by 5 bases, with 16 bases between. The CDR3 coding sequence is TGTGCCACCAGTGCCCCCCAGGGGAGGGGAGATACGCAGTATTTT. Translation: CATSAPQGRGDTQYF.

The chain recombines TRBV19 with TRBJ2-6, with D tentatively TRBD2 (6 bases). Germline V gene sequence: CDR1 LNHDA, CDR2 SQIVND (reference sequence). The CDR3 spans 16 residues. Trimming took off 5 bases at V and 0 bases at J, with 11 bases between the two ends. This chain's CDR3 is CASSVGTSSGANVLTF. CDR3 DNA sequence: TGTGCCAGTAGTGTCGGGACTTCCTCTGGGGCCAACGTCCTGACTTTC.

The chain joins TRBV4-3 to TRBJ2-2; D is possibly TRBD1 (5 bases). The CDR3 is 15 amino acids. V shed 0 bases and J shed 6 bases, with 11 bases lying between them. The germline CDR1 and CDR2 sequences are LGHNA and YSLEER. CDR3 DNA sequence: TGCGCCAGCAGCCAAGATTTTGGGGCCGCCGGGGAGCTGTTTTTT. Translation gives CASSQDFGAAGELFF.

V and J are TRBV7-2 and TRBJ2-1, with 9 bases fitting TRBD2. This CDR3 spans 16 amino acids. The junction had 8 bases not matched to a gene; V was cut back by 5 bases and J by 3 bases. Germline V gene data show CDR1 as SGHTA and CDR2 as FQGNSA. The CDR3 is CASSGAGGSLYNEQFF. As DNA, the CDR3 is TGTGCCAGCAGCGGAGCGGGGGGTAGTCTCTACAATGAGCAGTTCTTC.

The rearrangement joins TRBV4-1 to TRBJ1-1; D not certain. Germline V lookup: CDR1 MGHRA, CDR2 YSYEKL. Between the trimmed V and J ends, which lost 1 base and 1 base, there was a span of 7 bases. The CDR3 contains 14 residues. CDR3 sequence (DNA): TGCGCCAGCAGCCAAGGGAGGTGGAACACTGAAGCTTTCTTT. This translates into CASSQGRWNTEAFF.

The rearrangement uses TRBV5-5 and TRBJ2-7, with 8 bases matching TRBD1. This CDR3 is built from 14 residues. CDR1 is SGHKS and CDR2 is YYEKEE in the germline V gene (reference sequence). The V gene end was trimmed by 5 bases and the J gene end by 3 bases; junction bases not matched to a gene: 7. The CDR3 bases are TGTGCCAGCAGACGGGGACAGGCGTACTACGAGCAGTACTTC. It encodes CASRRGQAYYEQYF.

The genes are TRBV12-3 or TRBV12-4 and TRBJ1-1; 9 bases are a match to TRBD1. Unmatched junction bases numbered 4, after V lost 1 base and J lost 10 bases. This CDR3 has 13 amino acids. As DNA, the CDR3 is TGTGCCAGCAGTTTAGAGACAGGGGGAGGAGCTTTCTTT. Translated: CASSLETGGGAFF.

This chain links TRBV12-3 or TRBV12-4 with TRBJ2-1, with 7 bases identical to TRBD2. Germline trimming cut 4 bases from V and 12 bases from J; bases unmatched to any gene: 3. This CDR3 is built from 11 residues. This CDR3 is CASSSGGPQFF. Here the CDR3 DNA reads TGTGCCAGCAGTTCGGGAGGCCCGCAGTTCTTC.

The rearrangement links TRBV5-1 to TRBJ2-3; 7 nucleotides match TRBD1. With V trimmed by 3 bases and J by 2 bases, 9 bases remained unmatched. Germline V CDR1 and CDR2: SGHRS, YFSETQ. The CDR3 spans 16 residues. CDR3 nucleotide sequence: TGCGCCAGCAGCTCATACCGGGGACAGAACACAGATACGCAGTATTTT. It encodes CASSSYRGQNTDTQYF.

The rearrangement links TRBV7-2 to TRBJ1-2; 11 nucleotides align to TRBD1. This CDR3 has 15 residues. CDR1 SGHTA and CDR2 FQGNSA come from the germline V gene. Trimming took 5 bases from V and 4 from J; bases not matched to a gene: 6. The CDR3: CASSLGQGAFYGYTF. CDR3 DNA sequence: TGTGCCAGCAGCCTCGGACAGGGGGCTTTCTATGGCTACACCTTC.

The gene calls are TRBV19 and TRBJ1-6; D is ambiguous. CDR3 length: 13 residues. The V gene's germline CDR1 is LNHDA and CDR2 SQIVND (reference sequence). V lost 3 bases and J 6 bases, leaving 6 bases between the germline ends. The CDR3 coding sequence is TGTGCCAGTAGTATGAGACTTAATTCACCCCTCCACTTT. It is translated as CASSMRLNSPLHF.

The genes are TRBV6-5 and TRBJ1-5; no clear D. V shed 8 bases and J shed 6 bases, with 17 bases lying between them. The CDR3 loop spans 14 amino acids. In germline, CDR1 is MNHEY, CDR2 SVGAGI. The CDR3 sequence is CASALREWGQPQHF. The CDR3 DNA sequence: TGTGCCAGCGCCTTGAGGGAATGGGGTCAGCCCCAGCATTTT.

This chain uses TRBV9 with TRBJ1-3, with D possibly matching TRBD1 (5 bases). CDR1 is SGDLS and CDR2 is YYNGEE in the germline V gene. V lost 0 bases and J 0 bases, leaving 13 bases between the germline ends. The CDR3 sequence is 17 residues long. In DNA form, the CDR3 reads TGTGCCAGCAGCGTAGATCAGGGTCCATTCTCTGGAAACACCATATATTTT. This codes for CASSVDQGPFSGNTIYF.

This chain uses TRBV19 with TRBJ1-1, with 10 positions matching TRBD1. V trimming: 5 bases; J trimming: 4 bases; junction bases outside the gene matches: 4. CDR3 length: 14 amino acids. Per the germline V gene, CDR1 is LNHDA and CDR2 is SQIVND (reference sequence). The CDR3 region has the DNA TGTGCCAGTAGTCCCTGGACAGGGGGCACTGAAGCTTTCTTT. Its protein product is CASSPWTGGTEAFF.

V gene TRBV21-1 combines with J gene TRBJ2-3; the D call TRBD1 from the table was never checked on the DNA. TRBV21-1 represents a pseudogene. The CDR3 extends over 16 amino acids. The CDR3 reads CASSTPIQGAPSTQYF. In DNA form, the CDR3 reads TGTGCCAGCAGCACCCCAATACAGGGCGCGCCGAGTACGCAGTATTTT.

This clone turned up a few times. The CDR3 region has the DNA TGCAGTGCTACAGGGGAGAACACCATATATTTT. Translation gives CSATGENTIYF. The chain joins TRBV20-1 to TRBJ1-3, with TRBD1 as a possible D gene (6 bases). The V end was cut by 4 bases, the J end by 7 bases, with 8 bases between. The CDR3 totals 11 residues. From germline, CDR1 is DFQATT and CDR2 SNEGSKA (reference sequence).

The chain carries TRBV29-1 and TRBJ2-3, with 10 nucleotides matching TRBD2. Looked up from germline, CDR1 is SQVTM and CDR2 is ANQGSEA. The CDR3 spans 13 residues. Trimming took 5 bases from V and 3 from J; bases not matched to a gene: 2. The CDR3 DNA reads as TGCAGCGTTCAACTAGCGGGGACAGATACGCAGTATTTT. Its protein is CSVQLAGTDTQYF.

The chain has TRBV5-1 and TRBJ2-5; D not certain. CDR3 size: 13 residues. V was clipped by 0 bases and J by 2 bases, with 5 bases between them. Per the germline V gene, CDR1 is SGHRS and CDR2 is YFSETQ. CDR3 residues: CASSLVIQETQYF. The CDR3 DNA is TGCGCCAGCAGCTTGGTTATACAAGAGACCCAGTACTTC.

The chain joins TRBV18 to TRBJ2-2; D remains unclear. Trimming shortened V by 5 bases and J by 5 bases, and 18 bases separated the two germline ends. The CDR3 extends over 16 amino acids. Germline V lookup: CDR1 KGHSH, CDR2 LQKENI. This chain's CDR3 is CASSENSAELTGELFF. The CDR3 DNA follows: TGTGCCAGCTCAGAGAACAGTGCAGAATTGACCGGGGAGCTGTTTTTT.

The V gene is TRBV9, the J gene TRBJ1-2; D is ambiguous. Germline V CDR1 and CDR2: SGDLS, YYNGEE. V lost 3 bases, J lost 7 bases, and 13 bases lay in between. The CDR3 is 13 amino acids. CDR3 bases: TGTGCCAGCAGCGCACTAGGTAATTTTGGCTACACCTTC. Its translation is CASSALGNFGYTF.

This rearrangement joins TRBV14 to TRBJ1-1, with TRBD1 matching 7 bases. V was pared by 4 bases and J by 2 bases, with 7 bases of the junction left unmatched. CDR1 is SGHDN and CDR2 is FVKESK in the germline V gene. The CDR3 extends over 15 amino acids. DNA of the CDR3: TGTGCCAGCAGCCCCGAGGGGGCGATTAACACTGAAGCTTTCTTT. This encodes CASSPEGAINTEAFF.